This T cell receptor beta chain stems from a study of T cell responses to AZD1222 COVID-19 vaccine. Clones were sequenced by immunoSEQ multiplex PCR, and TCRdb holds only the in-frame ones, with some missing. Among 150,000 to 200,000 clones listed, 80% to 95% were seen once. Trimming removed 5 bases from V and 6 bases from J, with 10 bases in between. This CDR3 has 12 amino acids. The germline V gene has CDR1 MNHEY and CDR2 SMNVEV (reference sequence). Sequenced material: peripheral blood, taken on day 0 of AZD1222 vaccination. The chain links TRBV27 to TRBJ1-1; no definite D call. The TCR originated in an adult in good health. This chain's CDR3 is CASSPTRAEAFF. The CDR3 DNA sequence: TGTGCCAGCAGTCCTACCCGCGCTGAAGCTTTCTTT.